The 29 T cell receptor beta chains given below trace back to one sample, sequenced in a study of T cell responses to AZD1222 COVID-19 vaccine. Only in-frame clones appear in the TCRdb table, and some are missing; sequencing was by immunoSEQ multiplex PCR. The data hold roughly 80,000 clones, with about 89% observed a single time. Specimen: peripheral blood, collected on day 0 of MenACWY control vaccination. The receptors derive from an adult in good health.

The J gene is TRBJ1-6, the V gene TRBV27, with a weak D call TRBD1 (6 bases). The CDR3 has 15 amino acids. V lost 3 bases to trimming and J lost 6 bases, with 12 bases between them. Germline V gene lookup returns CDR1 MNHEY and CDR2 SMNVEV (reference sequence). CDR3 sequence: CASSFAGQSNSPLHF. In nucleotides, the CDR3 is TGTGCCAGCAGTTTTGCCGGACAGAGTAATTCACCCCTCCACTTT.

This clone has just a few counts. The chain joins TRBV6-5 to TRBJ1-6; perhaps TRBD1 as D (5 bases). V was trimmed by 7 bases and J by 2 bases, leaving 9 bases between them. Germline V gene sequence: CDR1 MNHEY, CDR2 SVGAGI. This CDR3 spans 14 amino acids. This CDR3 reads CASTAGPYNSPLHF. The DNA for the CDR3 is TGTGCCAGCACGGCAGGGCCCTATAATTCACCCCTCCACTTT.

The chain employs TRBV19 and TRBJ2-2, with TRBD2 identical over 7 bases. Trimming took 8 bases from V and 1 from J; bases not matched to a gene: 4. Germline V gives CDR1 LNHDA, CDR2 SQIVND (reference sequence). CDR3 length: 14 amino acids. The CDR3 region is CASGASGNTGELFF. The DNA of the CDR3 is TGTGCCAGTGGGGCTAGCGGGAACACCGGGGAGCTGTTTTTT.

The chain recombines TRBV7-9 with TRBJ1-2; perhaps TRBD1 as D (5 bases). The length of the CDR3 is 16 residues. Per the germline V gene, CDR1 is SEHNR and CDR2 is FQNEAQ (reference sequence). Trimming cost V 3 bases and J 7 bases, with 21 bases left between them. This chain's CDR3 is CASSLGGGTGEFGYTF. The CDR3 DNA reads TGTGCCAGCAGCTTGGGTGGAGGGACTGGAGAATTTGGCTACACCTTC.

V gene TRBV7-3 combines with J gene TRBJ2-7, with D unresolved. V shed 4 bases and J shed 4 bases, with 11 bases lying between them. Per the germline V gene, CDR1 is SGHTA and CDR2 is FQGTGA. The CDR3 consists of 13 residues. The CDR3 DNA follows: TGTGCCAGCAGCTCCTTTACGCGATACGAGCAGTACTTC. Its protein is CASSSFTRYEQYF.

The rearrangement links TRBV12-3 or TRBV12-4 to TRBJ1-6; D might be TRBD1 (5 bases). The V and J ends lost 0 bases and 15 bases respectively, with 12 bases between them. This CDR3 is built from 13 residues. CDR3 region: CASSLAPGDYLHF. DNA for the CDR3: TGTGCCAGCAGTTTAGCGCCTGGGGACTACCTCCACTTT.

The J gene is TRBJ1-2, the V gene TRBV21-1. TRBV21-1 is designated a pseudogene. The CDR3 spans 11 residues. CDR3 in DNA: TGTGCCAGCAGCGTCAACTATGGCTACACCTTC. Translating it yields CASSVNYGYTF.

In its sample, this clone was seen a few times. This sequence joins TRBV16 and TRBJ1-5; perhaps TRBD1 as D (6 bases). The V and J ends lost 0 bases and 2 bases respectively, with 8 bases between them. This CDR3 spans 15 amino acids. Germline assignment: CDR1 KGHSY and CDR2 FQNENV. The CDR3 region is CASSQSSGGNQPQHF. Here the CDR3 DNA reads TGTGCCAGCAGCCAATCGTCAGGGGGCAATCAGCCCCAGCATTTT.

The V and J genes are TRBV25-1 and TRBJ1-4; TRBD1 matches 7 bases. Germline V gene lookup returns CDR1 MGHDK and CDR2 SYGVNS. The V and J ends lost 1 base and 7 bases, in that order; junction bases with no gene match: 6. The length of the CDR3 is 15 residues. Written as DNA, the CDR3 is TGTGCCAGCAGTGAATTGTCAGGGGGTCGTGAAAAACTGTTTTTT. Translating gives CASSELSGGREKLFF.

This chain joins TRBV19 and TRBJ2-2; TRBD2 matches at 15 bases. There are 19 residues in the CDR3. Trimming removed 8 bases from V and 5 bases from J; junction bases left unmatched: 15. Germline V gene lookup returns CDR1 LNHDA and CDR2 SQIVND (reference sequence). DNA of the CDR3: TGTGCCAGTGTTGAGGAGTTCGGGACTAGCGGGAGGATAACCGGGGAGCTGTTTTTT. Translating it yields CASVEEFGTSGRITGELFF.

The chain links TRBV7-3 to TRBJ2-3, with D unresolved. The germline V gene encodes CDR1 SGHTA and CDR2 FQGTGA. The V and J ends lost 2 bases and 4 bases respectively, with 7 bases between them. The CDR3 runs to 13 residues. CDR3 in DNA: TGTGCCAGCAGCTTATCCAGTCCAGATACGCAGTATTTT. This sequence encodes CASSLSSPDTQYF.

The V and J genes are TRBV27 and TRBJ1-6, with D tentatively TRBD1 (5 bases). The CDR3 has 15 amino acids. Trimming shortened V by 3 bases and J by 9 bases, and 15 bases separated the two germline ends. Germline CDR1 MNHEY, CDR2 SMNVEV (reference sequence). This CDR3 is CASSFWGGEGSPLHF. DNA for the CDR3: TGTGCCAGCAGTTTCTGGGGGGGTGAGGGTTCACCCCTCCACTTT.

The V and J genes are TRBV28 and TRBJ1-1, with no clear D. The germline V and J ends were trimmed by 3 bases and 1 base, with 12 bases remaining between them. This CDR3 is 15 amino acids long. Germline loops: CDR1 MDHEN, CDR2 SYDVKM. CDR3 amino acids: CASSLLTSGNTEAFF. CDR3 bases: TGTGCCAGCAGTTTGTTGACGTCAGGGAACACTGAAGCTTTCTTT.

The CDR3 DNA reads TGTGCCAGCATTAGTGGGGTTTGGGCTGAAGCTTTCTTT. Translating gives CASISGVWAEAFF. The J gene is TRBJ1-1, the V gene TRBV2; D is undetermined. The V end lost 7 bases, the J end lost 6 bases, and 15 bases lay between the germline ends. This CDR3 contains 13 residues. Germline values: CDR1 SNHLY, CDR2 FYNNEI.

The CDR3 nucleotides read TGTGCCAGCAGCATCGTACTGGGTGGCTACACCTTC. Translating it yields CASSIVLGGYTF. V gene TRBV5-4 combines with J gene TRBJ1-2; no definite D call. Germline-derived CDR1 and CDR2 are SGHNT and YYREEE (reference sequence). The CDR3 is 12 amino acids. Trimming took 4 bases from V and 7 from J, leaving 11 bases between them. Full variable domain (remainder filled in from reference TRBV5-4 and TRBJ1-2): ETGVTQSPTHLIKTRGQQVTLRCSSQSGHNTVSWYQQALGQGPQFIFQYYREEENGRGNFPPRFSGLQFPNYSSELNVNALELDDSALYLCASSIVLGGYTFGSGTRLTVV.

The gene calls are TRBV5-4 and TRBJ2-2; tentative D call: TRBD2 (5 bases). The CDR3 contains 15 residues. Per the germline V gene, CDR1 is SGHNT and CDR2 is YYREEE (reference sequence). V was trimmed by 3 bases and J by 0 bases, leaving 9 bases between them. CDR3 protein: CASSSFGTNTGELFF. CDR3 DNA: TGTGCCAGCAGCTCTTTCGGGACGAACACCGGGGAGCTGTTTTTT.

V and J are TRBV30 and TRBJ1-5; the D is unclear. The CDR3 has 13 amino acids. Trimming removed 4 bases at V and 4 bases at J, with 11 bases between. Germline values: CDR1 GTSNPN, CDR2 SVGIG (reference sequence). Written as DNA, the CDR3 is TGTGCCTGGAACGGGAGAGCAAATCAGCCCCAGCATTTT. Translation: CAWNGRANQPQHF.

This chain links TRBV12-3 or TRBV12-4 with TRBJ2-7, with D uncertain. V lost 5 bases, J lost 6 bases, and 11 bases lay in between. The CDR3 has 12 residues. DNA for the CDR3: TGTGCCAGCAGTCCTCTAGTGAGCGAGCAGTACTTC. Translation gives CASSPLVSEQYF.

V usage is TRBV6-1 and J usage is TRBJ2-5, with D unresolved. CDR3 size: 11 residues. Per germline, CDR1 MNHNS and CDR2 SASEGT. V shed 2 bases and J shed 8 bases, with 6 bases lying between them. Here the CDR3 reads CASSEPDTQYF. The DNA for the CDR3 is TGTGCCAGCAGTGAACCGGACACCCAGTACTTC.

The chain couples TRBV12-3 or TRBV12-4 to TRBJ1-5; D is undetermined. CDR3 length: 12 amino acids. The V end was cut by 3 bases, the J end by 5 bases, with 5 bases between. CDR3 sequence reads: CASSLVDQPQHF. CDR3 coding DNA: TGTGCCAGCAGTTTGGTGGATCAGCCCCAGCATTTT.

In nucleotides, the CDR3 is TGTGCCAGCAGTTTAACGAGTATGGGGAACACTGAAGCTTTCTTT. Translation gives CASSLTSMGNTEAFF. The rearrangement uses TRBV28 and TRBJ1-1; D remains ambiguous. The CDR3 has 15 residues. With 2 bases removed from V and 1 base from J, the gap between germline ends came to 11 bases. In germline, CDR1 is MDHEN, CDR2 SYDVKM.

This rearrangement joins TRBV28 to TRBJ2-2, with D possibly TRBD1 on 6 matching bases. V gave up 2 bases and J gave up 8 bases, with 12 bases separating them. This CDR3 comprises 14 residues. Germline-derived CDR1 and CDR2 are MDHEN and SYDVKM. The CDR3 nucleotides are TGTGCCAGCAGTTTAAACAGGGCATTAGGGGAGCTGTTTTTT. It translates to CASSLNRALGELFF.

The J gene is TRBJ1-2, the V gene TRBV28; D possibly corresponds to TRBD1 (5 bases). Trimming left V 4 bases short and J 10 bases short, with 13 bases between. Germline V gene data show CDR1 as MDHEN and CDR2 as SYDVKM. This CDR3 is built from 12 residues. The CDR3 sequence is CASSWTPRVYTF. The CDR3 DNA reads as TGTGCCAGCAGTTGGACACCCCGGGTCTACACCTTC.

The gene calls are TRBV11-3 and TRBJ2-4, with 9 positions matching TRBD1. After removal of 3 bases from V and 1 base from J, the junction contained 1 base not matched to a gene. The CDR3 length is 15 residues. The germline V gene encodes CDR1 SGHNT and CDR2 YENEEA. In DNA form, the CDR3 reads TGTGCCAGCAGCTTGGGGACAGGGGCCAAAAACATTCAGTACTTC. This encodes CASSLGTGAKNIQYF.

The chain links TRBV19 to TRBJ1-1, with D possibly TRBD1 on 6 matching bases. CDR3 length equals 16 residues. CDR1 and CDR2 from the germline V gene are LNHDA and SQIVND (reference sequence). Trimming cost V 5 bases and J 0 bases, with 16 bases left between them. The CDR3 region has the DNA TGTGCCAGTAGTCCCGGACAGACGTTCATGAACACTGAAGCTTTCTTT. Protein product: CASSPGQTFMNTEAFF. Complete variable domain (other parts from reference TRBV19 and TRBJ1-1): DGGITQSPKYLFRKEGQNVTLSCEQNLNHDAMYWYRQDPGQGLRLIYYSQIVNDFQKGDIAEGYSVSREKKESFPLTVTSAQKNPTAFYLCASSPGQTFMNTEAFFGQGTRLTVV.

The chain links TRBV6-4 to TRBJ2-7, with D uncertain. The length of the CDR3 is 11 residues. Looked up from germline, CDR1 is MRHNA and CDR2 is SNTAGT. Deletions cut 2 bases from V and 3 bases from J, with 2 bases between. CDR3 residues: CASSDLYEQYF. CDR3 nucleotide sequence: TGTGCCAGCAGTGACCTCTACGAGCAGTACTTC.

V usage is TRBV5-1 and J usage is TRBJ1-1; the D gene is possibly TRBD1 (5 bases). Germline V gene sequence: CDR1 SGHRS, CDR2 YFSETQ. CDR3 length: 14 amino acids. V was clipped by 0 bases and J by 5 bases, with 11 bases between them. This CDR3 reads CASSLGGVETEAFF. CDR3 coding DNA: TGCGCCAGCAGCTTGGGAGGGGTGGAAACTGAAGCTTTCTTT.

The chain joins TRBV5-1 to TRBJ2-1; tentative D call: TRBD2 (6 bases). V shed 2 bases and J shed 2 bases, with 14 bases lying between them. The germline gives CDR1 SGHRS, CDR2 YFSETQ. The CDR3 consists of 16 residues. The CDR3 DNA sequence: TGCGCCAGCAGCTTAGGAGGGAGTGGAACCTACAATGAGCAGTTCTTC. Its translation is CASSLGGSGTYNEQFF.

This sequence joins TRBV28 and TRBJ1-2, with a weak D call TRBD1 (6 bases). This CDR3 is built from 13 residues. The germline V gene encodes CDR1 MDHEN and CDR2 SYDVKM. V lost 8 bases and J lost 6, with 16 bases in between. CDR3 residues: CASGLGTLNGYTF. In nucleotides, the CDR3 is TGTGCCAGCGGATTGGGGACACTGAATGGCTACACCTTC.